Each of the 4 T cell receptor beta chains below was sequenced from the same sample in a study of T cell responses to AZD1222 COVID-19 vaccine. Generated by immunoSEQ multiplex PCR, the TCRdb table keeps only in-frame clones and is missing some. There are 110,000 to 150,000 clones in the sample; over 85% occur only once, and around 1.7% lies in the top ten. The sequencing here drew on peripheral blood, taken on day 0 of AZD1222 vaccination. The source of these receptors is an adult in good health.

The sample holds one count of this clone. The V and J genes are TRBV2 and TRBJ1-1, with 8 nucleotides matching TRBD1. There are 14 residues in the CDR3. From germline, CDR1 is SNHLY and CDR2 FYNNEI. V lost 6 bases and J lost 4; bases outside the gene matches: 7. CDR3 in DNA: TGTGCCAGCAGCGCTAGGACAGGGTCCACTGAAGCTTTCTTT. As protein: CASSARTGSTEAFF.

In DNA, the CDR3 is TGCGCCAGCAGTCTCCTTATGCCCTACAATGAGCAGTTCTTC. It encodes CASSLLMPYNEQFF. The chain links TRBV5-1 to TRBJ2-1; D is undetermined. There are 14 residues in the CDR3. Trimming removed 5 bases from V and 2 bases from J, with 11 bases in between. Per germline, CDR1 SGHRS and CDR2 YFSETQ.

Here the CDR3 reads CASSYGGGLYSNQPQHF. The CDR3 DNA follows: TGTGCCAGCAGCTACGGGGGGGGGCTATATAGCAATCAGCCCCAGCATTTT. The V call is TRBV27, the J call TRBJ1-5; a possible D gene is TRBD1 (6 bases). Germline V gene data show CDR1 as MNHEY and CDR2 as SMNVEV (reference sequence). This CDR3 has 17 amino acids. V shed 6 bases and J shed 0 bases, with 18 bases lying between them.

This clone has a single count. This chain connects TRBV9 to TRBJ2-6, with D unresolved. In germline, CDR1 is SGDLS, CDR2 YYNGEE. V lost 1 base, J lost 0 bases, and 11 bases lay in between. This CDR3 has 17 residues. The CDR3 nucleotides are TGTGCCAGCAGCGTATCTCAAGGCACCTCTGGGGCCAACGTCCTGACTTTC. Translated, it gives CASSVSQGTSGANVLTF.